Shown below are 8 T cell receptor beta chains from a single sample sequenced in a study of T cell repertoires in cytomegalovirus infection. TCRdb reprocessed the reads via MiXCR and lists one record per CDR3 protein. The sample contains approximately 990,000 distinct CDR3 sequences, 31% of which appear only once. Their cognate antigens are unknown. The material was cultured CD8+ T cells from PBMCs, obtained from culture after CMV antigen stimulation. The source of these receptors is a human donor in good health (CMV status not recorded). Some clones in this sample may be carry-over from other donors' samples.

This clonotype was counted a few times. CDR3 coding DNA: TGTGCCAGCCCGACTAGCAGAGGGGAGCTGTTTTTT. Translation: CASPTSRGELFF. The chain is built from TRBV2 and TRBJ2-2; 7 bases align to TRBD2. The CDR3 is 12 residues long. With 8 bases clipped from V and 8 bases from J, the junction kept 5 bases outside the gene matches. Germline assignment: CDR1 SNHLY and CDR2 FYNNEI. The complete variable domain, with remaining parts taken from reference TRBV2 and TRBJ2-2, reads EPEVTQTPSHQVTQMGQEVILRCVPISNHLYFYWYRQILGQKVEFLVSFYNNEISEKSEIFDDQFSVERPDGSNFTLKIRSTKLEDSAMYFCASPTSRGELFFGEGSRLTVL.

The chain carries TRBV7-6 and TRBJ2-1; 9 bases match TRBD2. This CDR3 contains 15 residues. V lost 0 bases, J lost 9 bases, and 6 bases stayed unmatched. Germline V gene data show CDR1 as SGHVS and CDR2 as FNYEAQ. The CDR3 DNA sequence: TGTGCCAGCAGCTTAGCGTTGCGGGGGGGAGTTGAGCAGTTCTTC. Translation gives CASSLALRGGVEQFF.

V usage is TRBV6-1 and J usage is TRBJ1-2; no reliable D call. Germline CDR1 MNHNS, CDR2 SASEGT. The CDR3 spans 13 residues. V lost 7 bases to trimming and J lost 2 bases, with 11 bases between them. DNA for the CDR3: TGTGCCAGCACTGGAATGGGAAACTATGGCTACACCTTC. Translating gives CASTGMGNYGYTF.

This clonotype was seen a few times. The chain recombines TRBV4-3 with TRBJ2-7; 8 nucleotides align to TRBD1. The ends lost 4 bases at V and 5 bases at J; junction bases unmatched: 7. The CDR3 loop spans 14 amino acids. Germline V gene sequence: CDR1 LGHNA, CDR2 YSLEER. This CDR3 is CASSPWTGSDEQYV. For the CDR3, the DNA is TGCGCCAGCAGCCCCTGGACAGGGAGCGACGAGCAGTACGTC.

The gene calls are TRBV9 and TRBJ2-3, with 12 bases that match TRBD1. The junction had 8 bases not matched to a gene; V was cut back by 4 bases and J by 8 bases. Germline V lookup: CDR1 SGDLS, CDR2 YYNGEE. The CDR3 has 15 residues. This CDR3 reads CASSPRDRGRVTQYF. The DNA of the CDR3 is TGTGCCAGCAGCCCCCGGGACAGGGGGCGAGTTACGCAGTATTTT.

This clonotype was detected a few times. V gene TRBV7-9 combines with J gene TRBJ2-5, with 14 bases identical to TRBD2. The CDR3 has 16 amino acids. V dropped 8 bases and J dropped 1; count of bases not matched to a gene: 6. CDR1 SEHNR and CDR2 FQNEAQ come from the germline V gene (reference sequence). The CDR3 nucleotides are TGTGCCAGCCCCCGGGGGACTAGCGGGAGCCAAGAGACCCAGTACTTC. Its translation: CASPRGTSGSQETQYF. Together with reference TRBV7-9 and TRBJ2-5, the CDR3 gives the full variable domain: DTGVSQNPRHKITKRGQNVTFRCDPISEHNRLYWYRQTLGQGPEFLTYFQNEAQLEKSRLLSDRFSAERPKGSFSTLEIQRTEQGDSAMYLCASPRGTSGSQETQYFGPGTRLLVL.

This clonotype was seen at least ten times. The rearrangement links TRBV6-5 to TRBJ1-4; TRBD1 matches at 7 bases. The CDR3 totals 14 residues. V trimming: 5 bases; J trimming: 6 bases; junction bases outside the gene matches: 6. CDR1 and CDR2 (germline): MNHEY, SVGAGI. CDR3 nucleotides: TGTGCCAGCAGTCTGACAGGGTTTTATGAAAAACTGTTTTTT. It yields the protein CASSLTGFYEKLFF.

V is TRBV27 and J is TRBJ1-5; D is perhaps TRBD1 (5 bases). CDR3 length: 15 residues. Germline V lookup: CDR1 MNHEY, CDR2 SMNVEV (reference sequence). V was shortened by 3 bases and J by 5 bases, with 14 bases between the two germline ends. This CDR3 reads CASSLEWAGHQPQHF. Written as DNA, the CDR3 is TGTGCCAGCAGTTTGGAGTGGGCAGGGCATCAGCCCCAGCATTTT.